The 25 T cell receptor beta chains below come from one sample, sequenced in a study of T cell responses to AZD1222 COVID-19 vaccine (dated by TCRdb to the early 2020s). The method behind the library was the immunoSEQ multiplex PCR assay. As stored in TCRdb, this immuneACCESS dataset retains in-frame rearrangements with V and J assigned. A fraction of the clones does not appear; measured against another copy, unresolved V genes explain less than half of the discrepancy, and the remainder lacks a known reason. The sample includes under 150,000 clones, with 80% to 95% observed a single time. 2.5% to 3% of the sample is in the top ten clones. What this sample's time point label stands for: baseline before first vaccination. The sample's treatment or condition, from its label and the paper: meningococcal conjugate vaccine given as trial control. Sequenced material: peripheral blood, taken on day 0 of MenACWY control vaccination. The receptors shown here come from an adult in good health.

The chain is built from TRBV5-1 and TRBJ2-3; D is perhaps TRBD2 (6 bases). The length of the CDR3 is 14 residues. The ends were cut back, 5 bases at V and 3 bases at J, with 13 bases in the middle. CDR1 is SGHRS, CDR2 YFSETQ, per germline. CDR3 DNA sequence: TGCGCCAGCAGAAGGGTTGCGGGAACAGATACGCAGTATTTT. Translated, it gives CASRRVAGTDTQYF.

This clone was seen only a few times. The V call is TRBV10-2, the J call TRBJ1-2, with a weak D call TRBD1 (5 bases). The CDR3 is 14 amino acids. The germline CDR1 and CDR2 sequences are WSHSY and SAAADI. Trimming removed 3 bases from V and 4 bases from J, with 12 bases in between. The CDR3 is CASSDGALSYGYTF. For the CDR3, the DNA is TGCGCCAGCAGTGACGGGGCTCTTTCCTATGGCTACACCTTC.

V usage is TRBV9 and J usage is TRBJ1-2; 9 positions agree with TRBD1. The V gene's germline CDR1 is SGDLS and CDR2 YYNGEE. Germline trimming cut 3 bases from V and 4 bases from J; bases unmatched to any gene: 4. The CDR3 is 14 residues long. The CDR3 loop reads CASSAGQGLYGYTF. CDR3 in DNA: TGTGCCAGCAGCGCGGGACAGGGCCTCTATGGCTACACCTTC.

The J gene is TRBJ2-1, the V gene TRBV3-1 (or the pseudogene TRBV3-2); D unclear. Trimming shortened V by 1 base and J by 16 bases, and 11 bases separated the two germline ends. Germline V gene data show CDR1 as LGHDT and CDR2 as YNNKEL (reference sequence). There are 11 residues in the CDR3. CDR3 sequence reads: CASSQVGVKFF. The CDR3 DNA reads TGTGCCAGCAGCCAAGTTGGAGTAAAATTCTTC.

The rearrangement joins TRBV30 to TRBJ2-7; 7 bases are shared with TRBD2. The J segment lost 2 bases and the V segment lost 0 bases, leaving 1 base of the junction unmatched. This CDR3 region has 13 residues. From germline, CDR1 is GTSNPN and CDR2 SVGIG (reference sequence). DNA for the CDR3: TGTGCCTGGAGTGTGGGGGGGGCCTACGAGCAGTACTTC. This sequence encodes CAWSVGGAYEQYF.

The chain links TRBV29-1 to TRBJ1-2; 7 nucleotides agree with TRBD1. J lost 5 bases, V lost 6 bases, and 9 bases had no gene match. The CDR3 extends over 13 amino acids. CDR1 and CDR2 from the germline V gene are SQVTM and ANQGSEA. The CDR3 coding sequence is TGCAGCGTCCCCGGCAGGGGGGGTTATGGCTACACCTTC. Protein: CSVPGRGGYGYTF.

This clone was seen a single time. V usage is TRBV5-1 and J usage is TRBJ2-5, with D possibly matching TRBD1 (6 bases). This CDR3 contains 15 residues. Per germline, CDR1 SGHRS and CDR2 YFSETQ. Trimming stripped 0 bases from V and 2 bases from J, with 11 bases between. In nucleotides, the CDR3 is TGCGCCAGCAGCTTGGAGGGACAACAACAAGAGACCCAGTACTTC. This translates into CASSLEGQQQETQYF.

CDR3 loop: CAWSVPREETQYF. CDR3 sequence (DNA): TGTGCCTGGAGTGTACCCAGGGAAGAGACCCAGTACTTC. The chain combines TRBV30 with TRBJ2-5; D might be TRBD1 (5 bases). Germline CDR1 GTSNPN, CDR2 SVGIG (reference sequence). V was clipped by 0 bases and J by 3 bases, with 8 bases between them. The CDR3 covers 13 residues.

The gene calls are TRBV7-9 and TRBJ2-7, with D possibly TRBD1 on 5 matching bases. V was cut by 1 base and J by 5 bases, with 9 bases left in between. This CDR3 is 13 amino acids long. Germline CDR1 SEHNR, CDR2 FQNEAQ (reference sequence). The CDR3 bases are TGTGCCAGCAGCTTAGACCAGGGTAACGAGCAGTACTTC. Translating it yields CASSLDQGNEQYF.

This chain uses TRBV4-1 with TRBJ2-7, with D hard to call. The V end lost 0 bases, the J end lost 3 bases, and 9 bases lay between the germline ends. This CDR3 comprises 14 residues. CDR1 is MGHRA, CDR2 YSYEKL, per germline. The CDR3 reads CASSQEPVLYEQYF. The DNA of the CDR3 is TGCGCCAGCAGCCAAGAGCCGGTCCTCTACGAGCAGTACTTC.

This chain links TRBV9 with TRBJ2-2, with D tentatively TRBD2 (6 bases). The CDR3 has 18 residues. The V end was cut by 0 bases, the J end by 2 bases, with 17 bases between. The V gene's germline CDR1 is SGDLS and CDR2 YYNGEE. Here the CDR3 DNA reads TGTGCCAGCAGCGTAGCGGGGCGAGTGGGACTCAACACCGGGGAGCTGTTTTTT. Protein: CASSVAGRVGLNTGELFF. The full variable domain, completed using reference TRBV9 and TRBJ2-2, is DSGVTQTPKHLITATGQRVTLRCSPRSGDLSVYWYQQSLDQGLQFLIQYYNGEERAKGNILERFSAQQFPDLHSELNLSSLELGDSALYFCASSVAGRVGLNTGELFFGEGSRLTVL.

This clone was detected a few times. The gene calls are TRBV5-4 and TRBJ1-3; D is unresolved. The V end was cut by 4 bases, the J end by 0 bases, with 14 bases between. This CDR3 comprises 16 residues. Germline V gene sequence: CDR1 SGHNT, CDR2 YYREEE (reference sequence). The DNA for the CDR3 is TGTGCCAGCAGCCTCCGTGTCGGGAGCTCTGGAAACACCATATATTTT. Encoded protein: CASSLRVGSSGNTIYF.

This clone was detected a few times. The V and J genes are TRBV5-1 and TRBJ2-7; D ambiguous. CDR3 length: 13 residues. V gave up 0 bases and J gave up 6 bases, with 10 bases separating them. From germline, CDR1 is SGHRS and CDR2 YFSETQ. CDR3 loop: CASSLVGSREQYF. In DNA form, the CDR3 reads TGCGCCAGCAGCTTGGTAGGGTCGCGCGAGCAGTACTTC.

The V gene is TRBV5-1, the J gene TRBJ1-2; unclear D gene. The germline V gene encodes CDR1 SGHRS and CDR2 YFSETQ. Trimming cost V 0 bases and J 2 bases, with 8 bases left between them. CDR3 length: 14 amino acids. CDR3 loop: CASSLGGQNYGYTF. The CDR3 bases are TGCGCCAGCAGCTTGGGAGGCCAGAACTATGGCTACACCTTC.

The chain employs TRBV5-6 and TRBJ1-3; tentatively, D is TRBD1 (5 bases). There are 17 residues in the CDR3. V was clipped by 2 bases and J by 0 bases, with 15 bases between them. Germline loops: CDR1 SGHDT, CDR2 YYEEEE. The CDR3 is CASSFGQGLLSGNTIYF. Written as DNA, the CDR3 is TGTGCCAGCAGCTTTGGGCAGGGCCTACTCTCTGGAAACACCATATATTTT.

V is TRBV4-1 and J is TRBJ2-4, with D tentatively TRBD1 or TRBD2 (6 bases each). From germline, CDR1 is MGHRA and CDR2 YSYEKL. The CDR3 is 14 amino acids. V was cut by 4 bases and J by 8 bases, with 15 bases left in between. CDR3 DNA: TGCGCCAGCAGCCTTCGGTTGAGGGGGGACATTCAGTACTTC. Encoded protein: CASSLRLRGDIQYF.

The gene calls are TRBV27 and TRBJ1-5; D remains ambiguous. The CDR3 has 13 residues. V was cut by 3 bases and J by 2 bases, with 5 bases left in between. Germline V lookup: CDR1 MNHEY, CDR2 SMNVEV (reference sequence). The CDR3 reads CASSLVGNQPQHF. DNA for the CDR3: TGTGCCAGCAGTTTGGTTGGCAATCAGCCCCAGCATTTT.

The rearrangement uses TRBV11-2 and TRBJ2-3, with 9 positions matching TRBD2. Germline trimming cut 2 bases from V and 5 bases from J; bases unmatched to any gene: 14. The CDR3 is 18 amino acids. CDR1 is SGHAT and CDR2 is FQNNGV in the germline V gene. In DNA form, the CDR3 reads TGTGCCAGCAGCTTAACCCTAGCGGGAAAGGGTGGAGTAGATACGCAGTATTTT. Translating it yields CASSLTLAGKGGVDTQYF.

The J gene is TRBJ2-2, the V gene TRBV25-1; D might be TRBD2 (6 bases). This CDR3 has 18 amino acids. V was trimmed by 4 bases and J by 0 bases, leaving 18 bases between them. Per germline, CDR1 MGHDK and CDR2 SYGVNS. This CDR3 is CASSAYNPSASNTGELFF. The CDR3 DNA reads TGTGCCAGCAGTGCATATAATCCTAGCGCCTCGAACACCGGGGAGCTGTTTTTT.

The rearrangement links TRBV9 to TRBJ2-2; 9 bases align to TRBD2. The CDR3 length is 14 residues. V lost 2 bases, J lost 6 bases, and 2 bases stayed unmatched. Germline CDR1 and CDR2: SGDLS and YYNGEE. The CDR3 region is CASSVGGRAGELFF. CDR3 DNA sequence: TGTGCCAGCAGCGTCGGCGGGAGGGCCGGGGAGCTGTTTTTT.

This rearrangement joins TRBV2 to TRBJ1-1; a possible D gene is TRBD1 (5 bases). This CDR3 region has 11 residues. V was trimmed by 6 bases and J by 11 bases, leaving 13 bases between them. Germline assignment: CDR1 SNHLY and CDR2 FYNNEI. The CDR3 nucleotides read TGTGCCAGCAGGGTAGTGGGGGAGGCTTTCTTT. This sequence encodes CASRVVGEAFF.

The chain employs TRBV3-1 (or the pseudogene TRBV3-2) and TRBJ1-1, with D tentatively TRBD1 (5 bases). CDR3 length: 15 residues. CDR1 and CDR2 (germline): LGHDT, YNNKEL (reference sequence). Deletions cut 4 bases from V and 1 base from J, with 13 bases between. The DNA for the CDR3 is TGTGCCAGCAGCCTCGAGGGACGCCCGAACACTGAAGCTTTCTTT. Translating it yields CASSLEGRPNTEAFF.

Only one count was recorded for this clone. The chain recombines TRBV7-9 with TRBJ2-3; 13 bases fit TRBD2. CDR1 and CDR2 from the germline V gene are SEHNR and FQNEAQ (reference sequence). Trimming took 2 bases from V and 2 from J; bases not matched to a gene: 1. This CDR3 spans 16 amino acids. CDR3 sequence: CASSLTSGGATDTQYF. CDR3 bases: TGTGCCAGCAGCTTAACTAGCGGGGGGGCCACAGATACGCAGTATTTT. The full variable domain, completed using reference TRBV7-9 and TRBJ2-3, is DTGVSQNPRHKITKRGQNVTFRCDPISEHNRLYWYRQTLGQGPEFLTYFQNEAQLEKSRLLSDRFSAERPKGSFSTLEIQRTEQGDSAMYLCASSLTSGGATDTQYFGPGTRLTVL.

This sequence joins TRBV13 and TRBJ1-5; D call uncertain. Germline V gene sequence: CDR1 PRHDT, CDR2 FYEKMQ (reference sequence). The CDR3 totals 13 residues. Trimming pared 2 bases from V and 4 bases from J, leaving 6 bases between. CDR3 sequence (DNA): TGTGCCAGCAGCTTAAGCCGAAATCAGCCCCAGCATTTT. As protein: CASSLSRNQPQHF. The full variable domain, rest sourced from reference TRBV13 and TRBJ1-5, is AAGVIQSPRHLIKEKRETATLKCYPIPRHDTVYWYQQGPGQDPQFLISFYEKMQSDKGSIPDRFSAQQFSDYHSELNMSSLELGDSALYFCASSLSRNQPQHFGDGTRLSIL.

This clone was counted a single time. This chain joins TRBV2 and TRBJ1-2; 7 bases line up with TRBD1. Germline CDR1 is SNHLY and CDR2 is FYNNEI. There are 12 residues in the CDR3. V shed 6 bases, J shed 6 bases, and the junction held 4 bases outside the gene matches. The DNA for the CDR3 is TGTGCCAGCAGACTGACAGGGAATGGCTACACCTTC. Translating it yields CASRLTGNGYTF. Drawing the rest from reference TRBV2 and TRBJ1-2, the complete variable domain is EPEVTQTPSHQVTQMGQEVILRCVPISNHLYFYWYRQILGQKVEFLVSFYNNEISEKSEIFDDQFSVERPDGSNFTLKIRSTKLEDSAMYFCASRLTGNGYTFGSGTRLTVV.